The clone carrying this T cell receptor beta chain was seen a single time. Its antigen is currently unknown. The data derive from a study of T cell responses to AZD1222 COVID-19 vaccine. Study-wide background: The analysis combined second doses at about 4 or about 12 weeks. Findings of the study overall: Repertoires in all cases were sampled only once the peak T cell response had passed. Following two doses of AZD1222, Spike-specific TCR breadth and depth rose. The donors showed a predominance of white British ancestry and of females, with possible underestimation of clonal diversity.

This table comes from immunoSEQ multiplex PCR, and its TCRdb copy is limited to in-frame clones, with some not included. The top ten clones hold over 2.5% of a sample with about 120,000 clones, more than 85% of them seen once. V shed 2 bases and J 13 bases; nucleotides not matched to a gene: 3. There are 12 residues in the CDR3. Germline values: CDR1 LGHNT, CDR2 FRNRAP. The source was peripheral blood, collected on day 0 of AZD1222 vaccination. The source is an adult in good health. The chain joins TRBV12-5 to TRBJ2-1; TRBD2 matches at 9 bases. The CDR3 spells CASGLRLADQFF. The CDR3, as DNA: TGTGCTAGTGGTTTGCGACTAGCGGACCAGTTCTTC.